This T cell receptor beta chain was recorded in a study of cytomegalovirus exposure and HLA in healthy donors. TCRdb keeps only in-frame clones here, not all; method: immunoSEQ multiplex PCR. This sample has 90,000 or so clones; approximately 96% occur once, and the top ten carry around 0.78%. Germline assignment: CDR1 MNHEY and CDR2 SMNVEV (reference sequence). V was pared by 5 bases and J by 8 bases, with 18 bases between. This CDR3 is 15 amino acids long. The sequencing input was PBMCs. This TCR was recovered from a man between 18 and 35 years old in good health and CMV-seronegative. V usage is TRBV27 and J usage is TRBJ1-4, with no clear D. Here the CDR3 reads CASSLRGRDVEKLFF. CDR3 nucleotides: TGTGCCAGCAGTCTTCGGGGTAGGGATGTAGAAAAACTGTTTTTT.